The 16 T cell receptor beta chains listed next were all sequenced from one sample in a study of low-dose radiotherapy and immunotherapy resistance in tumors. With TRAV- and TRBV-specific primers, first-strand cDNA was made, covering the alpha and beta chains. It was with a constant-region primer and a V-primer adapter that TCRs were amplified over approximately 20 PCR cycles. TCRdb passed the reads through MiXCR, listing each CDR3 protein once. The table shows 85,000 to 95,000 distinct CDR3 sequences, with around a fifth occurring only once. This sample's time point: after trial treatment. Sample treatment: LDRT plus nivolumab, ipilimumab, low-dose cyclophosphamide and aspirin (RACIN trial). The sequenced sample was PBMCs, obtained after low-dose radiotherapy plus immunotherapy. Receptors originate from a female donor with ovarian cancer.

This clonotype was seen many times. The gene calls are TRBV14 and TRBJ1-1, with D possibly being TRBD1 (5 bases). The CDR3 runs to 17 residues. Trimming left V 0 bases short and J 1 base short, with 15 bases between. In germline, CDR1 is SGHDN, CDR2 FVKESK. The CDR3 spells CASSQDGTESWNTEAFF. In DNA form, the CDR3 reads TGTGCCAGCAGCCAAGACGGGACCGAATCTTGGAACACTGAAGCTTTCTTT. Combining the CDR3 with reference TRBV14 and TRBJ1-1 gives the whole variable domain EAGVTQFPSHSVIEKGQTVTLRCDPISGHDNLYWYRRVMGKEIKFLLHFVKESKQDESGMPNNRFLAERTGGTYSTLKVQPAELEDSGVYFCASSQDGTESWNTEAFFGQGTRLTVV.

In this sample, this clonotype turned up many times. The rearrangement uses TRBV29-1 and TRBJ2-5; no firm D call. With 4 bases removed from V and 2 bases from J, the gap between germline ends came to 8 bases. This CDR3 has 12 amino acids. CDR1 and CDR2 from the germline V gene are SQVTM and ANQGSEA. This CDR3 reads CSVGKAQETQYF. CDR3 coding DNA: TGCAGCGTTGGGAAAGCGCAAGAGACCCAGTACTTC.

This clonotype was detected ten times or more. The chain couples TRBV18 to TRBJ2-2; TRBD1 matches at 7 bases. The length of the CDR3 is 16 residues. The germline V gene encodes CDR1 KGHSH and CDR2 LQKENI. After removal of 3 bases from V and 4 bases from J, the junction contained 8 bases not matched to a gene. CDR3 in amino acids: CASSPRQGQSTGELFF. CDR3 sequence (DNA): TGTGCCAGCTCACCTAGACAGGGTCAATCCACCGGGGAGCTGTTTTTT.

V is TRBV7-2 and J is TRBJ2-7; D may be TRBD1 (6 bases). V was clipped by 1 base and J by 3 bases, with 16 bases between them. Germline loops: CDR1 SGHTA, CDR2 FQGNSA. This CDR3 comprises 16 residues. CDR3 protein: CASSLEMGHPVYEQYF. The CDR3 nucleotides read TGTGCCAGCAGCTTAGAAATGGGACACCCTGTCTACGAGCAGTACTTC.

At least ten counts were recorded for this clonotype. The genes are TRBV2 and TRBJ2-1, with 8 bases aligning to TRBD1. The CDR3 runs to 15 residues. The J segment lost 5 bases and the V segment lost 4 bases, leaving 7 bases of the junction unmatched. Germline CDR1 SNHLY, CDR2 FYNNEI. The CDR3 DNA follows: TGTGCCAGCAGTGGAAGGACAGGGCCCAACAATGAGCAGTTCTTC. Protein product: CASSGRTGPNNEQFF.

This chain uses TRBV5-1 with TRBJ2-2; 8 bases map to TRBD1. CDR1 and CDR2 (germline): SGHRS, YFSETQ. J was trimmed by 0 bases and V by 4 bases; bases with no gene match: 8. The CDR3 is 17 amino acids. The CDR3 loop is CASSLLPDRANTGELFF. CDR3 sequence (DNA): TGCGCCAGCAGCCTCCTCCCGGACAGGGCGAACACCGGGGAGCTGTTTTTT.

V is TRBV13 and J is TRBJ2-1, with a weak D call TRBD1 (5 bases). The CDR3 is 15 amino acids. CDR1 and CDR2 from the germline V gene are PRHDT and FYEKMQ (reference sequence). The germline V and J ends were trimmed by 3 bases and 4 bases, with 13 bases remaining between them. Here the CDR3 DNA reads TGTGCCAGCAGCTTGTTAGGACAAACATACAATGAGCAGTTCTTC. Translation gives CASSLLGQTYNEQFF. The full variable domain, with the rest looked up from reference TRBV13 and TRBJ2-1, is AAGVIQSPRHLIKEKRETATLKCYPIPRHDTVYWYQQGPGQDPQFLISFYEKMQSDKGSIPDRFSAQQFSDYHSELNMSSLELGDSALYFCASSLLGQTYNEQFFGPGTRLTVL.

This clonotype has a count of ten or more. V and J are TRBV15 and TRBJ2-1; 8 positions agree with TRBD1. The germline V gene has CDR1 LNHNV and CDR2 YYDKDF (reference sequence). The V gene end was trimmed by 5 bases and the J gene end by 4 bases; junction bases not matched to a gene: 10. The CDR3 consists of 16 residues. CDR3 in amino acids: CATSDSRQGRYNEQFF. Written as DNA, the CDR3 is TGTGCCACCAGCGACTCAAGACAGGGGAGGTACAATGAGCAGTTCTTC.

Notes on this clonotype: A read error likely explains this, since a far larger clone differs by one base. The chain carries TRBV5-6 and TRBJ2-5; D is unclear. Germline V lookup: CDR1 SGHDT, CDR2 YYEEEE. The V and J ends lost 1 base and 11 bases respectively, with 12 bases between them. The CDR3 consists of 12 residues. The CDR3 bases are TGTGCCAGCAGCTTGTTTTCTTATGAGCAGTACTTC. It translates to CASSLFSYEQYF.

This clonotype has ten or more counts. The V gene is TRBV5-1, the J gene TRBJ2-7; 7 positions agree with TRBD1. The CDR3 runs to 14 residues. V lost 2 bases and J lost 5; bases outside the gene matches: 7. Looked up from germline, CDR1 is SGHRS and CDR2 is YFSETQ. The CDR3 loop reads CASSLRDRKDEQYF. The DNA of the CDR3 is TGCGCCAGCAGCTTACGGGACAGAAAGGACGAGCAGTACTTC.

This clonotype appeared many times. This chain connects TRBV7-2 to TRBJ2-3, with D unresolved. The germline CDR1 and CDR2 sequences are SGHTA and FQGNSA. With 0 bases removed from V and 11 bases from J, the gap between germline ends came to 9 bases. CDR3 length: 12 amino acids. For the CDR3, the DNA is TGTGCCAGCAGCTTAGCGTATCTGGAGCAGTATTTT. Protein: CASSLAYLEQYF.

This clonotype occurred many times. The J gene is TRBJ1-3, the V gene TRBV5-5, with 8 positions matching TRBD1. With V trimmed by 0 bases and J by 4 bases, 3 bases remained unmatched. CDR3 length: 15 amino acids. Germline V gene sequence: CDR1 SGHKS, CDR2 YYEKEE (reference sequence). The CDR3 coding sequence is TGTGCCAGCAGCTTGGACAGGGGGTTCGGAAACACCATATATTTT. Protein sequence: CASSLDRGFGNTIYF.

As to this clonotype: This likely stems from a read error, as it lies one base from a far larger clone. The rearrangement uses TRBV11-3 and TRBJ2-5; possible D gene TRBD1, 6 bases. The CDR3 length is 15 residues. V lost 4 bases to trimming and J lost 5 bases, with 17 bases between them. CDR1 and CDR2 from the germline V gene are SGHNT and YENEEA. The CDR3 spells CASSSAGTLGETQYF. Written as DNA, the CDR3 is TGTGCCAGCAGCTCGGCCGGGACATTGGGGGAGACCCAGTACTTC.

This chain joins TRBV20-1 and TRBJ2-3, with 10 bases that match TRBD1. CDR1 DFQATT and CDR2 SNEGSKA come from the germline V gene (reference sequence). The trim removed 0 bases at V and 3 bases at J, leaving 3 bases unmatched. This CDR3 is 15 amino acids long. CDR3 sequence: CSARDRDRGTDTQYF. CDR3 nucleotides: TGCAGTGCTAGAGACCGGGACAGGGGAACAGATACGCAGTATTTT.

This clonotype was seen only a few times. This sequence joins TRBV6-2 or TRBV6-3 and TRBJ2-5, with a weak D call TRBD2 (7 bases). This CDR3 contains 11 residues. V was shortened by 10 bases and J by 9 bases, with 15 bases between the two germline ends. Germline V CDR1 and CDR2: MNHEY, SVGEGT. CDR3 residues: CATTGREAQYF. The CDR3 nucleotides are TGTGCCACCACAGGGAGGGAGGCCCAGTACTTC.

In its sample, this clonotype was seen many times. The chain recombines TRBV27 with TRBJ2-3; D unresolved. The V end was cut by 5 bases, the J end by 2 bases, with 17 bases between. CDR1 MNHEY and CDR2 SMNVEV come from the germline V gene (reference sequence). CDR3 length equals 16 residues. CDR3 amino acids: CASSPRGRLLTDTQYF. DNA of the CDR3: TGTGCCAGCAGTCCCCGTGGCAGACTTCTCACAGATACGCAGTATTTT.